Sequencing of this TCR beta chain was carried out in a study of control samples from healthy donors and cancer patients. CDR1 and CDR2 from the germline V gene are SGDLS and YYNGEE. V gave up 0 bases and J gave up 10 bases, with 5 bases separating them. The length of the CDR3 is 11 residues. Sequenced by immunoSEQ multiplex PCR; TCRdb stores in-frame clones only, minus some. In the table there are roughly 150,000 clones, roughly 90% of which are singletons. This TCR was sampled from a woman aged 25 to 45 in good health. Sequencing was performed on blood. This rearrangement joins TRBV9 to TRBJ2-1, with no clear D. The CDR3 loop is CASSVGSEQFF. CDR3 bases: TGTGCCAGCAGCGTAGGGTCCGAGCAGTTCTTC.